The 12 T cell receptor beta chains below come from one sample, sequenced in a study of identical twins. TCRdb re-analysed the 5' RACE reads in MiXCR, keeping a single row per CDR3 protein. The sample gives roughly 750,000 distinct CDR3 sequences, 21% of which show up once; roughly 4% is in the top ten. These data are also associated with another study on T cells expressing NK-cell markers.

The sample was PBMCs. Receptors originate from a young woman in good health.

The sample holds a few counts of this clonotype. The chain links TRBV10-3 to TRBJ2-7, with 7 positions matching TRBD1. CDR1 and CDR2 from the germline V gene are ENHRY and SYGVKD. The CDR3 length is 12 residues. V shed 11 bases and J 3 bases; nucleotides not matched to a gene: 7. Here the CDR3 reads CAASQGFYEQYF. The CDR3, as DNA: TGTGCCGCCTCACAGGGGTTCTACGAGCAGTACTTC.

The chain combines TRBV29-1 with TRBJ2-1; D gene unclear. The V end was cut by 1 base, the J end by 7 bases, with 8 bases between. The CDR3 is made up of 12 amino acids. Germline V gives CDR1 SQVTM, CDR2 ANQGSEA. The DNA of the CDR3 is TGCAGCGTTGAAGTGGGTGGGAATGAGCAGTTCTTC. It specifies CSVEVGGNEQFF.

CDR3 sequence (DNA): TGTGCCATCAGTGGGACTAGCGGTAACACCGGGGAGCTGTTTTTT. Translating it yields CAISGTSGNTGELFF. The V and J genes are TRBV10-3 and TRBJ2-2; TRBD2 aligns across 10 bases. Germline V gene lookup returns CDR1 ENHRY and CDR2 SYGVKD. The V gene end was trimmed by 4 bases and the J gene end by 2 bases; junction bases not matched to a gene: 1. The CDR3 loop spans 15 amino acids.

This clonotype turned up a few times. The rearrangement joins TRBV10-2 to TRBJ2-1; D perhaps matches TRBD2 (6 bases). The CDR3 totals 15 residues. Trimming pared 3 bases from V and 4 bases from J, leaving 13 bases between. CDR1 WSHSY and CDR2 SAAADI come from the germline V gene. The CDR3 DNA reads TGCGCCAGCAGTGACCCCGGGACTCTTTACAATGAGCAGTTCTTC. It is translated as CASSDPGTLYNEQFF.

The sample holds a few counts of this clonotype. The J gene is TRBJ2-5, the V gene TRBV10-2, with 9 nucleotides matching TRBD2. CDR3 length equals 15 residues. The germline V gene encodes CDR1 WSHSY and CDR2 SAAADI. V shed 7 bases, J shed 5 bases, and the junction held 11 bases outside the gene matches. CDR3 DNA sequence: TGCGCCAGCAATAACTTAGCGGGGGAGGGGGAGACCCAGTACTTC. Translated, it gives CASNNLAGEGETQYF.

This chain links TRBV20-1 with TRBJ2-3, with D possibly TRBD2 on 6 matching bases. This CDR3 has 15 residues. In germline, CDR1 is DFQATT, CDR2 SNEGSKA (reference sequence). Trimming shortened V by 2 bases and J by 4 bases, and 16 bases separated the two germline ends. Written as DNA, the CDR3 is TGCAGTGCTAGACGGGAGAATAGCAGGTCAGATACGCAGTATTTT. It specifies CSARRENSRSDTQYF.

Turning to this clonotype: This may arise from a read error, as a much more abundant clone is one base away. This rearrangement joins TRBV7-8 to TRBJ1-5, with D hard to call. The CDR3 loop spans 15 amino acids. Germline-derived CDR1 and CDR2 are SGHVS and FQNEAQ. CDR3 sequence (DNA): TGTGCCAGCAGCCTGATAGGGTCAGTCAATCAGCCCCAGGATTTT. Its translation: CASSLIGSVNQPQDF. The whole variable domain, filled in from reference TRBV7-8 and TRBJ1-5, reads GAGVSQSPRYKVAKRGQDVALRCDPISGHVSLFWYQQALGQGPEFLTYFQNEAQLDKSGLPSDRFFAERPEGSVSTLKIQRTQQEDSAVYLCASSLIGSVNQPQDFGDGTRLSIL.

This clonotype was seen ten or more times. CDR3 sequence (DNA): TGTGCCAGCAGTAGGACTCGCACAGATACGCAGTATTTT. Protein: CASSRTRTDTQYF. V usage is TRBV12-3 or TRBV12-4 and J usage is TRBJ2-3; TRBD2 might be the D (5 bases). V lost 5 bases to trimming and J lost 1 base, with 7 bases between them. This CDR3 has 13 residues.

This clonotype was counted at least ten times. This chain links TRBV12-3 or TRBV12-4 with TRBJ1-5; no reliable D call. The CDR3 contains 14 residues. The ends were cut back, 3 bases at V and 1 base at J, with 7 bases in the middle. The CDR3 DNA reads TGTGCCAGCAGTTTGGTAGGGAGCAATCAGCCCCAGCATTTT. It is translated as CASSLVGSNQPQHF.

This clonotype was detected only a few times. This chain's CDR3 is CASSFGQGPGEQYF. As DNA, the CDR3 is TGCGCCAGCAGCTTCGGACAGGGGCCGGGGGAGCAGTACTTC. V usage is TRBV5-1 and J usage is TRBJ2-7; 9 bases fit TRBD1. This CDR3 region has 14 residues. V was clipped by 2 bases and J by 7 bases; unmatched bases: 7. Germline assignment: CDR1 SGHRS and CDR2 YFSETQ.

The chain has TRBV5-1 and TRBJ2-5; possible D gene TRBD2, 5 bases. The germline CDR1 and CDR2 sequences are SGHRS and YFSETQ. Trimming took off 0 bases at V and 3 bases at J, with 12 bases between the two ends. The CDR3 consists of 15 residues. CDR3: CASSLGVGIEETQYF. Written as DNA, the CDR3 is TGCGCCAGCAGCTTGGGCGTCGGGATAGAAGAGACCCAGTACTTC.

The chain joins TRBV4-2 to TRBJ1-1; no definite D call. Germline CDR1 and CDR2: LGHNA and YNFKEQ. This CDR3 spans 16 amino acids. Trimming left V 3 bases short and J 0 bases short, with 14 bases between. The CDR3 bases are TGTGCCAGCAGCCAGACATGGGGAGGGATGAACACTGAAGCTTTCTTT. Encoded protein: CASSQTWGGMNTEAFF.